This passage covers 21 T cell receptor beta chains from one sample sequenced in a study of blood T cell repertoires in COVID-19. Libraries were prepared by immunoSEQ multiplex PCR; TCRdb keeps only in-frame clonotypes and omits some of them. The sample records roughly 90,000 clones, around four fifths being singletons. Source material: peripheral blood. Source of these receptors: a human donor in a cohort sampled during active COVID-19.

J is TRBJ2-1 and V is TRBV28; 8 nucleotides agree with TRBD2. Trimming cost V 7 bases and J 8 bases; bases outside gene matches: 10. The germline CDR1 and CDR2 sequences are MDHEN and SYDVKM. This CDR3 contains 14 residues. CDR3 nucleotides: TGTGCCAGCACCGAACTAGCGGAGGAGGATGAGCAGTTCTTC. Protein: CASTELAEEDEQFF.

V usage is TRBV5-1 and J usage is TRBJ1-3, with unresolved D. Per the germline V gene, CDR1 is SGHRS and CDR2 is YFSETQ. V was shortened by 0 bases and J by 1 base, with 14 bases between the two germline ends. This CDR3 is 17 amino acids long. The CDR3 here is CASSLGALRSSGNTIYF. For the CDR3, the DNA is TGCGCCAGCAGCTTGGGGGCCCTTCGTTCTTCTGGAAACACCATATATTTT.

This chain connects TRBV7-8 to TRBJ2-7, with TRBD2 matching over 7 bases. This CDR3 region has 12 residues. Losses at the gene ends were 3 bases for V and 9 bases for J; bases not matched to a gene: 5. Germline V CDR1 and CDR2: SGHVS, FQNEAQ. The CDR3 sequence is CASSFNREVQYF. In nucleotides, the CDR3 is TGTGCCAGCAGCTTCAATCGGGAGGTGCAGTACTTC.

CDR3 in DNA: TGCGCCAGCAGTGAATTGGAGTTAGCGGGGGGAACCTACGAGCAGTACTTC. Translation: CASSELELAGGTYEQYF. The chain links TRBV10-2 to TRBJ2-7; 10 positions agree with TRBD2. The CDR3 has 17 amino acids. Germline V gives CDR1 WSHSY, CDR2 SAAADI. With V trimmed by 3 bases and J by 2 bases, 10 bases remained unmatched.

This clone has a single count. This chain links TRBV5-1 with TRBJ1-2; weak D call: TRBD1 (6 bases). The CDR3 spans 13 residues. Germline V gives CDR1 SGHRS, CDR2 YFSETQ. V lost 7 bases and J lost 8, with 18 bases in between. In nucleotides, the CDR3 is TGCGCCAGCCGACCAGGGGCCGCCCTGGGCTACACCTTC. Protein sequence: CASRPGAALGYTF. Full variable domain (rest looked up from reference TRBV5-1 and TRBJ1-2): KAGVTQTPRYLIKTRGQQVTLSCSPISGHRSVSWYQQTPGQGLQFLFEYFSETQRNKGNFPGRFSGRQFSNSRSEMNVSTLELGDSALYLCASRPGAALGYTFGSGTRLTVV.

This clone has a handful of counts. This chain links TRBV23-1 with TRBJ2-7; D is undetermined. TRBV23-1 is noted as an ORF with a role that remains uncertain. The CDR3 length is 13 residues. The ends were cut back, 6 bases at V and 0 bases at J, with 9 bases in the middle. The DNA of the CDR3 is TGCGCCAGCAGCCAAGGGCGCTCCTACGAGCAGTACTTC. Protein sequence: CASSQGRSYEQYF.

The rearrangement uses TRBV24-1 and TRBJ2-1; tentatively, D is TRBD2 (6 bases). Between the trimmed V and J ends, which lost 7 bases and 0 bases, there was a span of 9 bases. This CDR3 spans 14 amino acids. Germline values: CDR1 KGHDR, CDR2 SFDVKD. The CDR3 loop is CATSAGGSYNEQFF. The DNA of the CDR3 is TGTGCCACCAGCGCCGGGGGCTCCTACAATGAGCAGTTCTTC.

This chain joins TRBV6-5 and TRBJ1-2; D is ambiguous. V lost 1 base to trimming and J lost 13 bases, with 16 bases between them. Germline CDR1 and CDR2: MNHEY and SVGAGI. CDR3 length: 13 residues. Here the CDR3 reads CASSYYPDTDCTF. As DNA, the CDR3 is TGTGCCAGCAGTTACTACCCCGACACCGATTGCACCTTC.

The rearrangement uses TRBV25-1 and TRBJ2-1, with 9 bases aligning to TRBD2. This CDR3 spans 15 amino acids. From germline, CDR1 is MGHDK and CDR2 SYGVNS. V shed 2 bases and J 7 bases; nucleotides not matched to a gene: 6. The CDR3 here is CASSEPTSGRNEQFF. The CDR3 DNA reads TGTGCCAGCAGTGAACCCACAAGCGGGAGGAATGAGCAGTTCTTC. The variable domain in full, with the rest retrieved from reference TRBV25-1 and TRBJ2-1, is EADIYQTPRYLVIGTGKKITLECSQTMGHDKMYWYQQDPGMELHLIHYSYGVNSTEKGDLSSESTVSRIRTEHFPLTLESARPSHTSQYLCASSEPTSGRNEQFFGPGTRLTVL.

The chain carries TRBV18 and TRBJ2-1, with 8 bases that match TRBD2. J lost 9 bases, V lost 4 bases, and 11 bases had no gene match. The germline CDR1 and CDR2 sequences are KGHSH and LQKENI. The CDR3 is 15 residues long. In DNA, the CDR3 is TGTGCCAGCTCACAGGGACTAGGGGAATTTGGTGAGCAGTTCTTC. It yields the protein CASSQGLGEFGEQFF.

The CDR3 DNA is TGTGCCAGCAGTTCACAGTACCTAAATTCACCCCTCCACTTT. Translated, it gives CASSSQYLNSPLHF. This chain links TRBV27 with TRBJ1-6; D is unresolved. The CDR3 is 14 amino acids. Germline CDR1 reads MNHEY; CDR2 reads SMNVEV (reference sequence). V was clipped by 4 bases and J by 7 bases, with 11 bases between them.

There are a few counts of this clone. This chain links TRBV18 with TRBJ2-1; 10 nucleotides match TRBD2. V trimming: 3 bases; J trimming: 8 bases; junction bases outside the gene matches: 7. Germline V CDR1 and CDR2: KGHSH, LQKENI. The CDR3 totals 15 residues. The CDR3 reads CASSPGLAASDEQFF. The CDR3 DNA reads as TGTGCCAGCTCACCCGGACTAGCGGCCTCGGATGAGCAGTTCTTC.

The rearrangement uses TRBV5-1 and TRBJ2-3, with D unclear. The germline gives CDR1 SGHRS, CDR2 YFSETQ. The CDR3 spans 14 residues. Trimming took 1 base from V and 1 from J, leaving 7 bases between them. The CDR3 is CASSLQLGTDTQYF. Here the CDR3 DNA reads TGCGCCAGCAGCTTGCAGTTGGGCACAGATACGCAGTATTTT.

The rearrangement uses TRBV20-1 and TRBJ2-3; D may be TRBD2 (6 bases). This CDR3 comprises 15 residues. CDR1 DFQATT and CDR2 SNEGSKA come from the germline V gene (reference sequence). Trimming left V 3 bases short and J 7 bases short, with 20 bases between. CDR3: CSASRRDRPANTQYF. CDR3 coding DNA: TGCAGTGCTAGTCGGCGGGATCGTCCGGCAAATACGCAGTATTTT.

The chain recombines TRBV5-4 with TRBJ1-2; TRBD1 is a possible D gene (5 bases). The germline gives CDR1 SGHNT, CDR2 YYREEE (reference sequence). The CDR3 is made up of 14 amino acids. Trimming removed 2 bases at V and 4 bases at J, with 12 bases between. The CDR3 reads CASSFGGEVYGYTF. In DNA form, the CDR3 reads TGTGCCAGCAGCTTTGGAGGGGAGGTCTATGGCTACACCTTC.

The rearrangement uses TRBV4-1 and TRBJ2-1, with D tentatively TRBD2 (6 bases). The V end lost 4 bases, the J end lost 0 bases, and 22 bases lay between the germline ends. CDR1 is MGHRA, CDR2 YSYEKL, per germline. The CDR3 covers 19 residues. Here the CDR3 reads CASSRAGGVSVGSYNEQFF. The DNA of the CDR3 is TGCGCCAGCAGCCGAGCGGGCGGAGTTTCCGTGGGCTCCTACAATGAGCAGTTCTTC.

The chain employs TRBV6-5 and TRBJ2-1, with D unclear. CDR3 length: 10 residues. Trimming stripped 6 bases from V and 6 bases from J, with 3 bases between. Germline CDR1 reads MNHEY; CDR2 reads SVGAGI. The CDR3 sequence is CASSRNEQFF. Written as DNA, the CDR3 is TGTGCCAGCAGCCGCAATGAGCAGTTCTTC.

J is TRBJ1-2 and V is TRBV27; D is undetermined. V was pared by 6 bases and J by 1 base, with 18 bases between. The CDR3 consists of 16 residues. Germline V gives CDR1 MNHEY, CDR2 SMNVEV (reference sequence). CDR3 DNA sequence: TGTGCCAGCAGGCCCCTGACAAGAAGACGTAACTATGGCTACACCTTC. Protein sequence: CASRPLTRRRNYGYTF.

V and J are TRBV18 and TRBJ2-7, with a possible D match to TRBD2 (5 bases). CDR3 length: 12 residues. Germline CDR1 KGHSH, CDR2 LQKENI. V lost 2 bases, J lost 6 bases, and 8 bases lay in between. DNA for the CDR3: TGTGCCAGCTCACCAAGACTAACCGAGCAGTACTTC. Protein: CASSPRLTEQYF.

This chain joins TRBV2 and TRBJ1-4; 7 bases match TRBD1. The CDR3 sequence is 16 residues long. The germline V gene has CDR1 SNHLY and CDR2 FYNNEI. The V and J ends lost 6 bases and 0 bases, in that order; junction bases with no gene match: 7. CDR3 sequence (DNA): TGTGCCAGCAGGGGAGGACAGGTTGCAACTAATGAAAAACTGTTTTTT. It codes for CASRGGQVATNEKLFF. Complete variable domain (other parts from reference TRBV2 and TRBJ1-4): EPEVTQTPSHQVTQMGQEVILRCVPISNHLYFYWYRQILGQKVEFLVSFYNNEISEKSEIFDDQFSVERPDGSNFTLKIRSTKLEDSAMYFCASRGGQVATNEKLFFGSGTQLSVL.

CDR3 in DNA: TGTGCCAGCAGTTCCCCGACTAGCGGGCGCCACAATGAGCAGTTCTTC. Protein sequence: CASSSPTSGRHNEQFF. The chain carries TRBV28 and TRBJ2-1, with 10 bases matching TRBD2. CDR3 length: 16 amino acids. V gave up 4 bases and J gave up 5 bases; unmatched junction bases: 8. Germline CDR1 MDHEN, CDR2 SYDVKM.